The rows below give T cell receptor beta chains drawn from one sample of a study of spatial heterogeneity in lung cancer. TCRdb processed the 5' RACE reads anew with MiXCR; each CDR3 protein has one entry. In the table there are about 48,000 distinct CDR3 sequences, less than 5.5% of which are singletons. This material consisted of PBMCs, taken at surgery. The origin of the receptors is a male donor with early-stage non-small cell lung cancer. Each CDR3 is given with its conserved first and last residue. Fields, in order: J gene, clone size, D gene, V gene, CDR3 DNA, CDR3 protein. The D gene is left open where the match is weak. The size entry gives once, few, many, or a class for an expanded clone.

TRBJ1-1 many NA TRBV28 TGTGCCAGCAGTCGAACGACGGGGTCGGACACTGAAGCTTTCTTT CASSRTTGSDTEAFF
TRBJ2-7 medium-sized TRBD1 TRBV25-1 TGTGCCAGCAGTGAACGCGACAGGGGCACATGGGACTACGAGCAGTACTTC CASSERDRGTWDYEQYF
TRBJ2-1 many TRBD2 TRBV12-3/TRBV12-4 TGTGCCAGCAGACCTGGGACTAGCGGGATTTCCTACAATGAGCAGTTCTTC CASRPGTSGISYNEQFF
TRBJ1-2 many NA TRBV20-1 TGCAGTGCTAGAGATCATCGACAGTCGAGAATTGGCTACACCTTC CSARDHRQSRIGYTF
TRBJ2-5 many TRBD1 TRBV5-1 TGCGCCAGCAGCACCGGACAGGTTATCCAAGAGACCCAGTACTTC CASSTGQVIQETQYF
TRBJ1-1 many NA TRBV29-1 TGCAGCGCCGCTAAGGGGGACACTGAAGCTTTCTTT CSAAKGDTEAFF
TRBJ1-1 many NA TRBV3-1 TGTGCCAGCAGCCAAGGGAGAGGAACTGAAGCTTTCTTT CASSQGRGTEAFF
TRBJ2-1 many NA TRBV15 TGTGCCACCAGCAGAGTTACAGGGTACAATGAGCAGTTCTTC CATSRVTGYNEQFF
TRBJ2-5 many TRBD1 TRBV5-1 TGCGCCAGCCTTCCTAGTGGACAGGGGGTCGAGACCCAGTACTTC CASLPSGQGVETQYF
TRBJ1-1 many TRBD1 TRBV20-1 TGCAGTGCCGTCGACAGGGGGCGCATGAACACTGAAGCTTTCTTT CSAVDRGRMNTEAFF
TRBJ1-3 many NA TRBV28 TGTGCCAGCAGTTTGACGGCTGGAAACACCATATATTTT CASSLTAGNTIYF
TRBJ2-1 many NA TRBV19 TGTGCCAGTAGTATATCGAACTACAATGAGCAGTTCTTC CASSISNYNEQFF
TRBJ2-6 few NA TRBV19 TGTGCCAGTAGTAACCTACACGGCTCTGGGGCCAACGTCCTGACTTTC CASSNLHGSGANVLTF
TRBJ2-7 many TRBD1 TRBV18 TGTGCCAGCTCAAAGGACAGGACCCCGACCTACGAGCAGTACTTC CASSKDRTPTYEQYF
TRBJ2-3 few NA TRBV7-9 TGTGCCAGCAGCTTAGCGGTGACATCAGAAGATACGCAGTATTTT CASSLAVTSEDTQYF
TRBJ1-5 many NA TRBV5-6 TGTGCCAGCAGCTTGGGCAGGGACGATCAGCCCCAGCATTTT CASSLGRDDQPQHF
TRBJ2-1 many NA TRBV7-5 NA CISVPEAFPPGTGPIYNEQFF
TRBJ2-5 many NA TRBV29-1 TGCAGCGTCATGACAGACCAAGAGACCCAGTACTTC CSVMTDQETQYF
TRBJ2-3 many TRBD2 TRBV10-2 TGCGCCAGCAGACATCCCGGGACTAGCGGGCGTAGGGATACGCAGTATTTT CASRHPGTSGRRDTQYF
TRBJ2-2 many TRBD2 TRBV5-1 TGCGCCAGCAGCTCCCGGGGGGGTGCCGGGGAGCTGTTTTTT CASSSRGGAGELFF
TRBJ2-3 many NA TRBV5-1 TGCGCCAGCAGCTTGGTAGGTGGCGGGCCAGATACGCAGTATTTT CASSLVGGGPDTQYF
TRBJ2-3 many TRBD2 TRBV10-2 TGCGCCAGCAGTGAAACTAGCGGGAGGGCCGGTACGCAGTATTTT CASSETSGRAGTQYF